The rows below give T cell receptor beta chains drawn from one sample of a study of metastatic and nonmetastatic thyroid tumors. TCRdb re-called clones from the PCR reads using MiXCR. Seen here are approximately 30,000 clones, approximately 19% observed once, and the top ten hold around 6.6%. The sample consisted of blood. The receptor set was obtained from a female donor with papillary thyroid cancer or a benign thyroid nodule (not recorded which). Some clones in this sample may be carry-over from other donors' samples. Each CDR3 is given with its conserved first and last residue. The order of the fields is clone size, V gene, D gene, J gene, CDR3 protein, CDR3 DNA. D genes are given only for firm matches. Clone size appears in some rows only: once, few, many, or a class for an expanded clone.

>many|TRBV6-5|TRBD2|TRBJ2-1
CASSPSGTSGRGGEQFF
TGTGCCAGCAGTCCCTCAGGGACTAGCGGGAGAGGTGGTGAGCAGTTCTTC
>many|TRBV9|.|TRBJ2-3
CASSGRGQLEDTQYF
TGTGCCAGCAGCGGGAGGGGGCAGTTAGAAGATACGCAGTATTTT
>many|TRBV27|.|TRBJ1-2
CASSLSRGVLDGYTF
TGTGCCAGCAGTTTATCTCGCGGGGTATTGGATGGCTACACCTTC
>many|TRBV28|TRBD2|TRBJ2-1
CASKSSGRAAEQFF
TGTGCCAGCAAGTCTAGCGGGAGGGCCGCTGAGCAGTTCTTC
>.|TRBV20-1|.|TRBJ2-2
CSARSQGNTGEPFF
TGCAGTGCTAGGAGCCAGGGGAACACCGGGGAGCCGTTTTTT
>many|TRBV20-1|.|TRBJ1-1
CSAHTNTEAFF
TGCAGTGCTCACACTAACACTGAAGCTTTCTTT
>.|TRBV7-7|TRBD1|TRBJ2-3
CDSSQTGVPTDKQYF
TGTGATAGCAGCCAGACAGGGGTTCCCACAGATAAGCAGTATTTT
>many|TRBV10-3|TRBD1|TRBJ2-3
CAISESSGTVPDTQYF
TGTGCCATCAGTGAGTCTTCCGGGACAGTACCAGATACGCAGTATTTT
>many|TRBV6-2/TRBV6-3|TRBD1|TRBJ1-2
CASTDVGTGIYGYTF
TGTGCCAGCACCGACGTAGGGACAGGGATTTATGGCTACACCTTC
>.|TRBV7-9|.|TRBJ2-2
CASSTGHTGELFF
TGTGCCAGCAGCACTGGCCACACCGGGGAGCTGTTTTTT
>.|TRBV11-2|.|TRBJ2-7
CASSWGREQYF
TGTGCCAGCAGCTGGGGCAGAGAGCAGTACTTC
>.|TRBV13|.|TRBJ2-6
CASSQGPGTPRSGDNVLTF
TGTGCCAGCAGCCAGGGGCCTGGGACACCCCGCTCTGGGGACAACGTCCTGACTTTC
>many|TRBV4-3|.|TRBJ2-7
CASSPSRGSYEQYF
TGCGCCAGCAGCCCTAGTCGGGGATCCTACGAGCAGTACTTC
>.|TRBV12-3/TRBV12-4|.|TRBJ1-1
CASTTRRASEAFF
TGTGCCAGCACCACCCGAAGGGCCTCTGAAGCTTTCTTT
>many|TRBV19|.|TRBJ1-1
CASSIRESAEAFF
TGTGCCAGTAGTATCCGGGAGAGCGCTGAAGCTTTCTTT
>many|TRBV12-5|TRBD1|TRBJ1-1
CASGLVTGVRTEAFF
TGTGCTAGTGGATTAGTAACAGGGGTGAGAACTGAAGCTTTCTTT
>.|TRBV2|.|TRBJ2-1
CANTQRGYNEQFF
TGTGCCAACACCCAACGGGGATACAATGAGCAGTTCTTC
>few|TRBV11-2|.|TRBJ2-5
CASSLTRGGETQYF
TGTGCCAGCAGCTTAACTAGGGGGGGAGAGACCCAGTACTTC
>.|TRBV4-2|TRBD1|TRBJ2-6
CASSAGTGVPGANVLTF
TGTGCCAGCAGCGCAGGGACAGGGGTTCCTGGGGCCAACGTCCTGACTTTC
>.|TRBV20-1|.|TRBJ2-1
CSAEGRTEQFF
TGCAGTGCCGAAGGCAGGACAGAGCAGTTCTTC
>few|TRBV27|.|TRBJ2-2
CASRSQGSLFF
TGTGCCAGCAGGTCTCAAGGGAGTCTGTTTTTT
>few|TRBV10-3|.|TRBJ1-5
CAISPEGQPQHF
TGTGCCATCAGTCCGGAGGGGCAGCCCCAGCATTTT
>.|TRBV10-1|TRBD1|TRBJ2-2
CATKLGQTTGELFF
TGCGCCACCAAGTTGGGACAGACCACCGGGGAGCTGTTTTTT
>many|TRBV7-6|.|TRBJ1-1
CASSPQSPGDTEAFF
TGTGCCAGCAGCCCCCAAAGTCCAGGGGACACTGAAGCTTTCTTT